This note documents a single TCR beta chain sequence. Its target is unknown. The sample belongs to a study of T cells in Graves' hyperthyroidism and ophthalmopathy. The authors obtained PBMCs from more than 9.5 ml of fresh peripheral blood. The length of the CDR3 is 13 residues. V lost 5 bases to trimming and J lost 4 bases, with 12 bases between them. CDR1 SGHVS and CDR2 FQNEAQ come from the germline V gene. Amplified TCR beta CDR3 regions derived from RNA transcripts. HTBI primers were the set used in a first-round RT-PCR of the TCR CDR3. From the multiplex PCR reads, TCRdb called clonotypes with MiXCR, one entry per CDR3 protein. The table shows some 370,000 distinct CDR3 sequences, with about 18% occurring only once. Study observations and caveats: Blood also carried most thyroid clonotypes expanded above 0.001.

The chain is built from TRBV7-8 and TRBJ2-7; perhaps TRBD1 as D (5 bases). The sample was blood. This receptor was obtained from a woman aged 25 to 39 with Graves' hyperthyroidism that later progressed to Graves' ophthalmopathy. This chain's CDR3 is CASSIRGKYEQYF. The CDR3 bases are TGTGCCAGCAGCATAAGGGGAAAATACGAGCAGTACTTC.